The clone carrying this T cell receptor (beta chain) was observed a few times. Its antigen is still unknown. The sample originates from a study of T cell repertoires in cytomegalovirus infection. On the study more broadly: Both a matching HLA type and CMV infection were indicated by public TCR beta signatures.

Study-level results: Dominating the ex vivo response were TCR beta clonotypes that were CMV-specific and HLA-C-restricted. Pooled public TCR beta family frequency picked out CMV carriers with the relevant HLA.

One entry per CDR3 protein, called by TCRdb with MiXCR from the reads. Of around 71,000 distinct CDR3 sequences listed, around 40% are singletons. The TCR originated in a human donor in good health (CMV status not recorded). Some clones in this sample may be carry-over from other donors' samples. The sequencing used CD8+ T cells from cultured PBMCs, collected from culture after CMV antigen stimulation.

CDR3 region: CASSYADLAGTQETQYF. The CDR3 DNA sequence: TGTGCCAGCAGTTACGCCGATCTAGCGGGGACACAAGAGACCCAGTACTTC. The chain carries TRBV6-6 and TRBJ2-5, with 9 bases lining up with TRBD2. This CDR3 has 17 amino acids. Germline trimming cut 2 bases from V and 2 bases from J; bases unmatched to any gene: 9. Germline V gene lookup returns CDR1 MNHNY and CDR2 SVGAGI (reference sequence).